This T cell receptor beta chain is from a study of regulatory T cells in long-lasting Graves disease. This CDR3 comprises 17 residues. V shed 5 bases and J 10 bases; nucleotides not matched to a gene: 14. Noted time point: newly diagnosed GD, antithyroid drugs for less than 3 months. Preparation of the TCR library used RNA extracted from PBMCs. HTBI primers from iRepertoire and Arm-PCR of CDR3 regions yielded the TCR beta libraries. Per the original data handling: Spanning all samples, the identified segments comprised roughly 66 TRBV and about 15 TRBJ. TCRdb redid the calling of the multiplex PCR reads with MiXCR, one entry per CDR3 protein. TCRdb, rather than the study authors, made the V and J calls. Of roughly 500,000 distinct CDR3 sequences in the sample, less than 15% were seen once. This clonotype was detected many times. These data also formed part of another study, on T cells in Graves' hyperthyroidism and ophthalmopathy. That work states: The majority of expanded thyroid clonotypes above 0.001 also appeared in blood.

This sequence joins TRBV12-3 or TRBV12-4 and TRBJ2-1; 13 nucleotides agree with TRBD2. The sequence was collected from a man aged 25-45 years with Graves disease. The source material was peripheral blood mononuclear cells (PBMCs), sampled at new diagnosis, from a patient treated with antithyroid drugs. Here the CDR3 DNA reads TGTGCCAGCAGTCCACGGACTAGCGGGAGCAGGGTTGGGGAGCAGTTCTTC. Its translation: CASSPRTSGSRVGEQFF.